This T cell receptor (beta chain) appears in the sequencing data of a study of T cells in Graves' hyperthyroidism and ophthalmopathy. Only a few counts were recorded for this clonotype. Recently diagnosed hyperthyroidism of less than 2 months' duration affected patients aged 18 to 65. A patient was excluded if there was uncontrolled infection, other autoimmune disease, pregnancy or lactation. It was at first hyperthyroidism diagnosis, before any ophthalmopathy symptoms, that the blood sample was taken. Germline assignment: CDR1 SGDLS and CDR2 YYNGEE. V lost 2 bases and J 5 bases, leaving 11 bases between the germline ends. The CDR3 consists of 14 residues. Template material for amplifying TCR beta CDR3 regions consisted of RNA transcripts. First-round RT-PCR with HTBI primers amplified the TCR CDR3 region. TCRdb reprocessed the multiplex PCR reads with MiXCR, giving one entry per CDR3 protein. The repertoire holds 250,000 or so distinct CDR3 sequences, with around 15% as singletons.

The clonotype comes from a woman between 45 and 60 years old with Graves' hyperthyroidism that later progressed to Graves' ophthalmopathy. The sequencing input was blood. V usage is TRBV9 and J usage is TRBJ2-4; D unresolved. CDR3 residues: CASSVGRQENIQYF. The CDR3 coding sequence is TGTGCCAGCAGCGTCGGCCGGCAGGAAAACATTCAGTACTTC.